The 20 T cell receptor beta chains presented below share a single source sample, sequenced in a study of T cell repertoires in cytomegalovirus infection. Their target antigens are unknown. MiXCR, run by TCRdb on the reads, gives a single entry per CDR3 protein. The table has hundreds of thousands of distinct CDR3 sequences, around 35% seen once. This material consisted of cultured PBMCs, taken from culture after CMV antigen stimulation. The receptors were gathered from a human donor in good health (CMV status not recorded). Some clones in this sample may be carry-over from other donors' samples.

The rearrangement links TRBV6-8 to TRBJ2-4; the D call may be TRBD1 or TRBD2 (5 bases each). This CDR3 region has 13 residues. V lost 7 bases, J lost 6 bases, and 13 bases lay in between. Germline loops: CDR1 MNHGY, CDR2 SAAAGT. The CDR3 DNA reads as TGTGCCAGCACTACACGGGGCGGAAACATTCAGTACTTC. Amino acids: CASTTRGGNIQYF.

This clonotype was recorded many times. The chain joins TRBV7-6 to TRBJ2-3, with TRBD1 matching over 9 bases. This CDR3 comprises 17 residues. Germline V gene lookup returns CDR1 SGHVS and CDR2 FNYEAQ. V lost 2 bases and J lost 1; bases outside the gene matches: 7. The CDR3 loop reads CASSLQTGGRGTDTQYF. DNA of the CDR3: TGTGCCAGCAGCTTACAGACAGGGGGAAGAGGCACAGATACGCAGTATTTT.

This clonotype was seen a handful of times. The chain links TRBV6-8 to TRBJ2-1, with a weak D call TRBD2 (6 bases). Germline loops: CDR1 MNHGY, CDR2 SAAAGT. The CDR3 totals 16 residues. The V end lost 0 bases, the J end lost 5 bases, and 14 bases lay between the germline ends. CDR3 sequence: CASSYSSSGFNNEQFF. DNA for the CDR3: TGTGCCAGCAGTTACTCGAGTAGCGGCTTTAACAATGAGCAGTTCTTC.

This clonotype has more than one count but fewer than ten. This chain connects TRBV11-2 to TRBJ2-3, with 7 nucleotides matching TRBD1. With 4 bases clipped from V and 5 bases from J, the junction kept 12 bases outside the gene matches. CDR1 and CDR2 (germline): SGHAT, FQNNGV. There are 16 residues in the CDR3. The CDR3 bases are TGTGCCAGCAGCTCTACTCTGGACAGGAGCCTAGATACGCAGTATTTT. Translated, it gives CASSSTLDRSLDTQYF.

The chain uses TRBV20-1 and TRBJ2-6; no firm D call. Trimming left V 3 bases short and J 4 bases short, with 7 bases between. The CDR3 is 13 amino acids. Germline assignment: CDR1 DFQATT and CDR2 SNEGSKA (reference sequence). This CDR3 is CSASRYGANVLTF. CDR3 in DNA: TGCAGTGCTAGCCGGTACGGGGCCAACGTCCTGACTTTC.

CDR3 sequence (DNA): TGCAGTGCTAGAGATGGGGGGGGATTCCAAGAGACCCAGTACTTC. Translation gives CSARDGGGFQETQYF. This chain joins TRBV20-1 and TRBJ2-5; 7 nucleotides line up with TRBD2. The CDR3 has 15 residues. V was clipped by 0 bases and J by 1 base; unmatched bases: 5. Germline V gene sequence: CDR1 DFQATT, CDR2 SNEGSKA (reference sequence).

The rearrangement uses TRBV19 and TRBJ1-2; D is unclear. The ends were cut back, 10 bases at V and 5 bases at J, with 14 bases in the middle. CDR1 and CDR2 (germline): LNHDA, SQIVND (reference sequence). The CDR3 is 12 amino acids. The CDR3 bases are TGTGCCACCCGGACCGTAAGTTATGGCTACACCTTC. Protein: CATRTVSYGYTF.

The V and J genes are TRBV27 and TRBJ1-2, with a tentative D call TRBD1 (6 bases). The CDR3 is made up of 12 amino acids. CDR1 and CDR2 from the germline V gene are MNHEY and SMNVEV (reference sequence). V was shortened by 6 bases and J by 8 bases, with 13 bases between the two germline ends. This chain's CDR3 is CASREGGTGYTF. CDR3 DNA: TGTGCCAGCAGAGAGGGGGGGACCGGCTACACCTTC.

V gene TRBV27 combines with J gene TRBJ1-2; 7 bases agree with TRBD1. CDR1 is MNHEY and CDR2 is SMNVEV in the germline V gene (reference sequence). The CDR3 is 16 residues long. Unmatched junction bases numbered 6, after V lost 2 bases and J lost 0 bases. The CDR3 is CASSLRGTVTNYGYTF. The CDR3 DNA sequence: TGTGCCAGCAGTTTACGTGGGACAGTCACTAACTATGGCTACACCTTC.

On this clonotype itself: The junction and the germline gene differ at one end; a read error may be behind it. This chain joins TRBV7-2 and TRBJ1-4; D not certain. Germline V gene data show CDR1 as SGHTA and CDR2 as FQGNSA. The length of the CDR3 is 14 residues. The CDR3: CASSLTATDEKLFF. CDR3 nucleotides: TGTGCCAGCAGCTTAACCGCAACTGATGAAAAACTGTTTTTT.

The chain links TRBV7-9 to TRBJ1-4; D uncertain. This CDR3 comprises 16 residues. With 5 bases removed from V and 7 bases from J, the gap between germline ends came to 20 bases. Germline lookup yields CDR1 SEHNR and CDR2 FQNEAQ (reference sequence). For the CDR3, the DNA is TGTGCCAGCAGCCTCGGCGTGTCAGCGGCTGGTGAAAAACTGTTTTTT. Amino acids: CASSLGVSAAGEKLFF.

The CDR3 DNA sequence: TGTGCCAGCAGTTATGGGACAGGGGGCTATGGCTACACCTTC. This encodes CASSYGTGGYGYTF. The chain recombines TRBV6-1 with TRBJ1-2; TRBD1 matches at 11 bases. The CDR3 totals 14 residues. Germline V gene data show CDR1 as MNHNS and CDR2 as SASEGT. V lost 5 bases to trimming and J lost 4 bases; unmatched junction nucleotides: 3.

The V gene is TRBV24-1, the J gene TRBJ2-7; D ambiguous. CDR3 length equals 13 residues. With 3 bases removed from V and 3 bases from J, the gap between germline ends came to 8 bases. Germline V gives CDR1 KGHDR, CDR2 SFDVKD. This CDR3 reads CATSDAGNYEQYF. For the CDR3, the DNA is TGTGCCACCAGTGATGCCGGAAACTACGAGCAGTACTTC.

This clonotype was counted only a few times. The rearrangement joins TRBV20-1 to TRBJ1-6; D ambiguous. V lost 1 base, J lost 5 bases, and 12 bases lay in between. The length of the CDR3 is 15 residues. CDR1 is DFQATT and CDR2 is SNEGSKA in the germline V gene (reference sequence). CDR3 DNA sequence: TGCAGTGCTAGAGTCGGTCAGGCCAATAATTCACCCCTCCACTTT. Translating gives CSARVGQANNSPLHF.

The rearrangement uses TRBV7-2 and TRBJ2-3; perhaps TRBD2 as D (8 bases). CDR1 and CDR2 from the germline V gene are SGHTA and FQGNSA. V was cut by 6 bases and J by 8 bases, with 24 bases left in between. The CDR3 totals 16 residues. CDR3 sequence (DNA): TGTGCCAGCAGGGTAGCAGGGGGGGCGGGAGGAGGTACGCAGTATTTT. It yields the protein CASRVAGGAGGGTQYF.

CDR3: CASSFFGANNEQFF. The CDR3 coding sequence is TGTGCCAGCAGCTTCTTCGGGGCTAACAATGAGCAGTTCTTC. This rearrangement joins TRBV7-2 to TRBJ2-1, with D tentatively TRBD1 or TRBD2 (5 bases each). This CDR3 is 14 amino acids long. With 3 bases removed from V and 5 bases from J, the gap between germline ends came to 11 bases. CDR1 is SGHTA, CDR2 FQGNSA, per germline.

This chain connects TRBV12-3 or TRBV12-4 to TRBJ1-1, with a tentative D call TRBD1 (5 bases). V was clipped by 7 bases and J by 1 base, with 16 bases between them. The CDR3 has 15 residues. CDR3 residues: CASTQGVDRNTEAFF. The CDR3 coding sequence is TGTGCCAGCACCCAGGGAGTCGACCGGAACACTGAAGCTTTCTTT.

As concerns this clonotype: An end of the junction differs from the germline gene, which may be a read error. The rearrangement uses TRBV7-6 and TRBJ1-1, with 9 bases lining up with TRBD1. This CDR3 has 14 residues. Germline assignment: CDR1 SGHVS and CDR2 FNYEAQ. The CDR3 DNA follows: TGTGCCAGCATCCCGACAGGGGGATATACTGACGCTTTCTTT. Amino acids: CASIPTGGYTDAFF. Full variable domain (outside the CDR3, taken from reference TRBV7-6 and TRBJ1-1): GAGVSQSPRYKVTKRGQDVALRCDPISGHVSLYWYRQALGQGPEFLTYFNYEAQQDKSGLPNDRFSAERPEGSISTLTIQRTEQRDSAMYRCASIPTGGYTDAFFGQGTRLTVV.

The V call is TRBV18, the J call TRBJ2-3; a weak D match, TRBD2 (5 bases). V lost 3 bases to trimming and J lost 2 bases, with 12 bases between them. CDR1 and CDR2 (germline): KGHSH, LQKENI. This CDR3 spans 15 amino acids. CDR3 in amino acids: CASSPGASYTDTQYF. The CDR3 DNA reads TGTGCCAGCTCACCGGGAGCGAGCTACACAGATACGCAGTATTTT. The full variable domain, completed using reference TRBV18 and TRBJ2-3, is NAGVMQNPRHLVRRRGQEARLRCSPMKGHSHVYWYRQLPEEGLKFMVYLQKENIIDESGMPKERFSAEFPKEGPSILRIQQVVRGDSAAYFCASSPGASYTDTQYFGPGTRLTVL.

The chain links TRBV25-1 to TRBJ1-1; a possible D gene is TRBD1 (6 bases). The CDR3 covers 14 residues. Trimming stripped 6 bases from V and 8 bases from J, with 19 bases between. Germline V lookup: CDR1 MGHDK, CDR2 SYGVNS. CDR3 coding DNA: TGTGCCAGCAGCAGGGGCACACAGGTACCAGAAGCTTTCTTT. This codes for CASSRGTQVPEAFF.